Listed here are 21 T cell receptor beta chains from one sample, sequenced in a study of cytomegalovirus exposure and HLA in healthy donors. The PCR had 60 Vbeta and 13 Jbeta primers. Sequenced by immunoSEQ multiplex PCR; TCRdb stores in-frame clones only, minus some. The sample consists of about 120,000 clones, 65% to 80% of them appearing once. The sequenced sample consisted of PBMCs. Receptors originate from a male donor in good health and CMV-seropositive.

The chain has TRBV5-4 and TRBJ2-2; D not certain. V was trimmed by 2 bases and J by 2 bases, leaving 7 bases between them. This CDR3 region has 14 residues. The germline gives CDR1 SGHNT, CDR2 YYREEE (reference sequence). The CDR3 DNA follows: TGTGCCAGCAGCTTTCGAGAAAACACCGGGGAGCTGTTTTTT. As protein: CASSFRENTGELFF.

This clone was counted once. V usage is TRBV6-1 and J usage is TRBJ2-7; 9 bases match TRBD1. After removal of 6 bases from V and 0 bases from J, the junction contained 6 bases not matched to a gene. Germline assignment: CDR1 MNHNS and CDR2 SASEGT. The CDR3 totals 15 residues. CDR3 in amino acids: CASRAGQGSSYEQYF. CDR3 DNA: TGTGCCAGCAGGGCAGGACAGGGGAGCTCCTACGAGCAGTACTTC.

This CDR3 is CASSLSEETQYF. The DNA of the CDR3 is TGTGCCAGCAGCTTATCCGAGGAGACCCAGTACTTC. This chain uses TRBV5-6 with TRBJ2-5; D is unclear. The germline CDR1 and CDR2 sequences are SGHDT and YYEEEE. This CDR3 region has 12 residues. The V gene lost 2 bases and the J gene lost 5 bases, with 7 bases spanning the gap.

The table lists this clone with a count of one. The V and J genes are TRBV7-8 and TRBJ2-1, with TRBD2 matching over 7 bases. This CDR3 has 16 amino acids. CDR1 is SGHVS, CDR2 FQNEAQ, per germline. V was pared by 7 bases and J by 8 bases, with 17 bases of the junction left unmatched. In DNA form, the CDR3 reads TGTGCCAGCACCCCCCAGCGGGGAATGATGATGGATGAGCAGTTCTTC. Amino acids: CASTPQRGMMMDEQFF. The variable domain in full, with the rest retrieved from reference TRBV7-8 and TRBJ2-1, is GAGVSQSPRYKVAKRGQDVALRCDPISGHVSLFWYQQALGQGPEFLTYFQNEAQLDKSGLPSDRFFAERPEGSVSTLKIQRTQQEDSAVYLCASTPQRGMMMDEQFFGPGTRLTVL.

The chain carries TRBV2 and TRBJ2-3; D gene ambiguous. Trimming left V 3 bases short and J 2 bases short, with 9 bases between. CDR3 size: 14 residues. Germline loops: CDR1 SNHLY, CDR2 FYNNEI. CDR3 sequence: CASSDKIATDTQYF. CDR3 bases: TGTGCCAGCAGTGATAAGATAGCCACAGATACGCAGTATTTT.

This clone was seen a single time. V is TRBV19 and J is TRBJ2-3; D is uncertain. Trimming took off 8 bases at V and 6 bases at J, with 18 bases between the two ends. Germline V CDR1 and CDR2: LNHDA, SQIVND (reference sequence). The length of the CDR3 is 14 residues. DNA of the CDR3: TGTGCCAGTTCATCGGGTCCAAATCCGGATACGCAGTATTTT. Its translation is CASSSGPNPDTQYF.

In DNA, the CDR3 is TGTGCCAGCAGTGAAGGTTGGCAGGGGAGCGAGCAGTACTTC. This gives the protein CASSEGWQGSEQYF. The V call is TRBV6-1, the J call TRBJ2-5; D might be TRBD1 (6 bases). The DNA matches TRBJ2-7 better at its end, which makes the J call doubtful. Germline assignment: CDR1 MNHNS and CDR2 SASEGT. CDR3 length: 14 residues.

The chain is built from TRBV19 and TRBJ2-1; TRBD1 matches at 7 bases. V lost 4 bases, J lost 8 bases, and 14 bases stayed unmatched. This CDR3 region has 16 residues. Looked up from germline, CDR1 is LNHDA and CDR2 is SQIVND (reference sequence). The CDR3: CASSKRQGGIYHEQFF. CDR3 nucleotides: TGTGCCAGTAGTAAAAGACAGGGTGGCATCTATCATGAGCAGTTCTTC. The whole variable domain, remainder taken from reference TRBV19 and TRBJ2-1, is DGGITQSPKYLFRKEGQNVTLSCEQNLNHDAMYWYRQDPGQGLRLIYYSQIVNDFQKGDIAEGYSVSREKKESFPLTVTSAQKNPTAFYLCASSKRQGGIYHEQFFGPGTRLTVL.

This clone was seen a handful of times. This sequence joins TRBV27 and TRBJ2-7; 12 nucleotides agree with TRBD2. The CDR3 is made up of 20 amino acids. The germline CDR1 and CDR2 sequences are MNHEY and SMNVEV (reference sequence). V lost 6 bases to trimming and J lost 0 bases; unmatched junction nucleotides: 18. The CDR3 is CASSLKAPSRLAGVSYEQYF. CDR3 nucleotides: TGTGCCAGCAGCCTTAAGGCCCCCTCCAGACTAGCGGGGGTCTCCTACGAGCAGTACTTC.

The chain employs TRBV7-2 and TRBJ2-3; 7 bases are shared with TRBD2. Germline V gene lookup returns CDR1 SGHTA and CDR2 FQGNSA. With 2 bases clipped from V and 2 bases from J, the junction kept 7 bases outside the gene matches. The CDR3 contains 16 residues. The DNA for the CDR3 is TGTGCCAGCAGCTTATTAGGCGGGGGAAACACAGATACGCAGTATTTT. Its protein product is CASSLLGGGNTDTQYF.

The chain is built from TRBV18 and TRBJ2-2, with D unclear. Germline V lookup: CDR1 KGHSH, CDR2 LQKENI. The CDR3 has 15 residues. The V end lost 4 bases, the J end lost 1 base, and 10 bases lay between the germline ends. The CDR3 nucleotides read TGTGCCAGCTCACGCGACCAGCGGAACACCGGGGAGCTGTTTTTT. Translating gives CASSRDQRNTGELFF.

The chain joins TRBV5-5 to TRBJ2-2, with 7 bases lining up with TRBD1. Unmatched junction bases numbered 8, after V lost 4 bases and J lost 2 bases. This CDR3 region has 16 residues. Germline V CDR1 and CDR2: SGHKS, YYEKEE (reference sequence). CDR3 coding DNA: TGTGCCAGCAGCATATCCGGGACAGTAAACACCGGGGAGCTGTTTTTT. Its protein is CASSISGTVNTGELFF.

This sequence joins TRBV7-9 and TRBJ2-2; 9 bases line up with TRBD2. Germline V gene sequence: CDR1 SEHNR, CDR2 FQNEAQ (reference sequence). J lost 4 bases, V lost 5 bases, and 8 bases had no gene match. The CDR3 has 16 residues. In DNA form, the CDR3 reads TGTGCCAGCAGCCCACCTAGCGGGGTTTTCACCGGGGAGCTGTTTTTT. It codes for CASSPPSGVFTGELFF.

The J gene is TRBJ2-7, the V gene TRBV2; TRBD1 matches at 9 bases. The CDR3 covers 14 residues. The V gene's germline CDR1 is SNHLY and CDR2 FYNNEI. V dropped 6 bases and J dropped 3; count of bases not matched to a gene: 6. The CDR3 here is CASSLGQGGYEQYF. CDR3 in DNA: TGTGCCAGCAGCCTGGGACAGGGCGGCTACGAGCAGTACTTC.

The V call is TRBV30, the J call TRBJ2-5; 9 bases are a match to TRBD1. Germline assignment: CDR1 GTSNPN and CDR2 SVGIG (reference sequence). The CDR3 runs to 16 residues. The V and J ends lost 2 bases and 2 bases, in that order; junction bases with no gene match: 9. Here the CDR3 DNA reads TGTGCCTGGAGTTACGGGGACAGGGTAATACAAGAGACCCAGTACTTC. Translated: CAWSYGDRVIQETQYF.

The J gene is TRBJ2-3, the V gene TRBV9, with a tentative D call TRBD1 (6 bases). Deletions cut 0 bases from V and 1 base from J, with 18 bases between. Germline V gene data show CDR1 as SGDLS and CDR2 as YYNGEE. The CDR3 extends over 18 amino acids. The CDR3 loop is CASSVDPRGGRGTDTQYF. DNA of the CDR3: TGTGCCAGCAGCGTAGATCCCAGGGGCGGAAGGGGCACAGATACGCAGTATTTT.

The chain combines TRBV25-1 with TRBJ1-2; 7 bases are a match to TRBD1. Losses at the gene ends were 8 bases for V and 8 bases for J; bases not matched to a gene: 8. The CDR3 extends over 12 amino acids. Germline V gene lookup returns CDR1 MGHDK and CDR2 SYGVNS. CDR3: CASSDRAAGYTF. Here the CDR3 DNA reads TGTGCCAGCTCCGACAGGGCAGCAGGCTACACCTTC.

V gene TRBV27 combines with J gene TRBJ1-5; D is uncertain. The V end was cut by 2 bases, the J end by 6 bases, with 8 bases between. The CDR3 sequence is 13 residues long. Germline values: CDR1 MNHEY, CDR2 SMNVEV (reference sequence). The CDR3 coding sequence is TGTGCCAGCAGTTTAGGGTCGGGTCAGCCCCAGCATTTT. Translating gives CASSLGSGQPQHF.

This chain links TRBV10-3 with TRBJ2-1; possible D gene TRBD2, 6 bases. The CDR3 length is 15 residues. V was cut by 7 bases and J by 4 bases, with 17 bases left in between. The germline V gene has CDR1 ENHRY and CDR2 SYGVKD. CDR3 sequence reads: CAINRPSGGYNEQFF. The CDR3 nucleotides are TGTGCCATCAACCGACCGTCCGGAGGGTACAATGAGCAGTTCTTC.

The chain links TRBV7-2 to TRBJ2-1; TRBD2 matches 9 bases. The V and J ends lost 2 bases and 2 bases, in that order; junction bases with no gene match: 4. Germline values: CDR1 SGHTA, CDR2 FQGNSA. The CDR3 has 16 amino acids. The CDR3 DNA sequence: TGTGCCAGCAGCTTAATTGGCGGGGGGGCCTACAATGAGCAGTTCTTC. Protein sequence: CASSLIGGGAYNEQFF.

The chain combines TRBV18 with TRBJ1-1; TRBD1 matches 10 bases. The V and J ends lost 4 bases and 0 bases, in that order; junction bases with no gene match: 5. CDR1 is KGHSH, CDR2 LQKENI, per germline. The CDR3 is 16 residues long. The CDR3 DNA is TGTGCCAGCTCACTTTGGGACAGGGGAATGAACACTGAAGCTTTCTTT. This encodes CASSLWDRGMNTEAFF. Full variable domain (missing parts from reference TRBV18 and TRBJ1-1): NAGVMQNPRHLVRRRGQEARLRCSPMKGHSHVYWYRQLPEEGLKFMVYLQKENIIDESGMPKERFSAEFPKEGPSILRIQQVVRGDSAAYFCASSLWDRGMNTEAFFGQGTRLTVV.